A selection of T cell receptor beta chains follows, all from one sample in a study of identical twins. TCRdb re-analysed the 5' RACE reads in MiXCR, keeping a single row per CDR3 protein. This table has 240,000 or so distinct CDR3 sequences, roughly 7% appearing once. The data also belong to a second study, concerning yellow fever vaccine responses in identical twins.

Sample: memory (CD45RO+) T cells sorted from blood. Receptors were obtained from a woman aged 18-29 years in good health. Each CDR3 is given with its conserved first and last residue. The order of the fields is V gene, J gene, D gene, CDR3 length, clone size, CDR3 protein, CDR3 DNA. The D gene is left open where the match is weak. Rows give clone size only sometimes, using once, few, many, or a class for an expanded clone.

TRBV28	TRBJ2-2	TRBD2	16	many	CASSFSFGLVPGELFF	TGTGCCAGCAGTTTCTCCTTTGGACTAGTCCCCGGGGAGCTGTTTTTT
TRBV29-1	TRBJ2-4	.	16	few	CSVEGAGVGAKNIQYF	TGCAGCGTTGAGGGGGCGGGAGTTGGGGCCAAAAACATTCAGTACTTC
TRBV4-1	TRBJ1-5	TRBD1	16	.	CASSQDDRARNQPQHF	TGCGCCAGCAGCCAAGACGACAGGGCGAGGAATCAGCCCCAGCATTTT
TRBV28	TRBJ2-7	TRBD2	19	many	CASSRFALAGVRVLYEQYF	TGTGCCAGCAGTCGTTTCGCACTAGCGGGAGTGAGGGTCCTCTACGAGCAGTACTTC
TRBV20-1	TRBJ2-3	.	13	many	CSARAEFTDTQYF	TGCAGTGCCAGAGCGGAATTCACAGATACGCAGTATTTT
TRBV20-1	TRBJ2-3	TRBD2	12	many	CSGRGSTDTQYF	TGCAGTGGACGCGGGAGTACAGATACGCAGTATTTT
TRBV18	TRBJ2-7	.	16	.	CASSPQTGEFSYEQYF	TGTGCCAGCTCACCTCAAACCGGGGAGTTTTCCTACGAGCAGTACTTC
TRBV28	TRBJ2-2	.	15	many	CASRFPGANTGELFF	TGTGCCAGCCGTTTCCCCGGCGCGAACACCGGGGAGCTGTTTTTT
TRBV6-5	TRBJ2-3	.	15	few	CASSSRLMSTDTQYF	TGTGCCAGCAGTTCCCGCCTAATGAGCACAGATACGCAGTATTTT
TRBV11-2	TRBJ2-1	.	16	.	CASSLARTLAYNEQFF	TGTGCCAGCAGCTTAGCCCGAACGTTAGCCTACAATGAGCAGTTCTTC
TRBV12-3/TRBV12-4	TRBJ2-1	.	11	many	CASSFRNEQFF	TGTGCCAGCAGTTTTAGAAATGAGCAGTTCTTC
TRBV9	TRBJ1-1	.	14	.	CASSASGTTNQAFF	TGTGCCAGCAGCGCTTCCGGGACCACAAATCAAGCTTTCTTT
TRBV12-3/TRBV12-4	TRBJ2-3	.	15	many	CASSLTPRLTDTQYF	TGTGCCAGCAGTTTAACCCCGAGGCTCACAGATACGCAGTATTTT
TRBV27	TRBJ2-3	TRBD1	15	many	CATAGQGTITDTQYF	TGTGCCACCGCGGGACAGGGGACAATCACAGATACGCAGTATTTT
TRBV7-7	TRBJ2-1	.	14	many	CASSLFGGYNEQFF	TGTGCCAGCAGCTTATTTGGGGGTTACAATGAGCAGTTCTTC
TRBV20-1	TRBJ1-1	.	12	many	CSASQIELEAFF	TGCAGTGCTAGTCAGATTGAACTCGAAGCTTTCTTT
TRBV5-1	TRBJ2-5	TRBD1	16	many	CASSHGGTGEQETQYF	TGCGCCAGCAGCCATGGCGGGACAGGGGAACAAGAGACCCAGTACTTC
TRBV6-2/TRBV6-3	TRBJ1-4	TRBD1	16	.	CASGQDRPPRSEKLFF	TGTGCCAGCGGCCAGGACAGGCCTCCCCGAAGTGAAAAACTGTTTTTT
TRBV6-1	TRBJ2-2	TRBD2	16	.	CASRRRLADNTGELFF	TGTGCCAGCAGAAGAAGACTAGCGGATAACACCGGGGAGCTGTTTTTT
TRBV12-3/TRBV12-4	TRBJ2-7	TRBD2	15	few	CASSFRTSANYEQYF	TGTGCCAGCAGTTTCAGGACTAGCGCAAACTACGAGCAGTACTTC
TRBV15	TRBJ1-5	TRBD1	15	many	CATSRGSQGGQPQHF	TGTGCCACCAGCAGAGGCAGCCAAGGGGGCCAGCCCCAGCATTTT
TRBV20-1	TRBJ2-3	.	15	.	CSAVPDTASRDTQYF	TGCAGTGCTGTCCCGGACACGGCGTCCCGAGATACGCAGTATTTT
TRBV5-6	TRBJ1-1	.	12	many	CASSSKQGSAFF	TGTGCCAGCAGCTCCAAACAGGGCTCAGCTTTCTTT
TRBV9	TRBJ2-1	.	15	.	CASSVGIESYNEQFF	TGTGCCAGCAGCGTAGGTATCGAGTCCTACAATGAGCAGTTCTTC
TRBV5-1	TRBJ2-7	.	13	many	CASSLGSVDEQYF	TGCGCCAGCAGCTTGGGCTCGGTGGACGAGCAGTACTTC
TRBV12-3/TRBV12-4	TRBJ2-1	TRBD2	16	.	CASSYMSGGAGNEQFF	TGTGCCAGCAGTTATATGAGCGGGGGGGCTGGCAATGAGCAGTTCTTC
TRBV6-1	TRBJ1-1	.	14	.	CASRIVGMNTEAFF	TGTGCCAGCAGGATTGTGGGGATGAACACTGAAGCTTTCTTT
TRBV20-1	TRBJ1-1	.	13	few	CSASAGANTEAFF	TGCAGTGCTAGTGCGGGGGCGAACACTGAAGCTTTCTTT
TRBV12-3/TRBV12-4	TRBJ1-2	.	12	many	CASTKSNYGYTF	TGTGCCAGCACGAAGAGTAACTATGGCTACACCTTC
TRBV3-1	TRBJ2-1	TRBD2	16	many	CASSPGTSGQYNEQFF	TGTGCCAGCAGCCCAGGGACTAGCGGGCAGTACAATGAGCAGTTCTTC
TRBV20-1	TRBJ1-4	.	12	many	CSADTRGEKLFF	TGCAGTGCTGATACCAGGGGTGAAAAACTGTTTTTT
TRBV20-1	TRBJ2-3	TRBD2	14	few	CSASPGLAADTQYF	TGCAGTGCCAGCCCGGGACTAGCGGCCGATACGCAGTATTTT
TRBV11-2	TRBJ2-1	.	13	few	CASSSLTYNEQFF	TGTGCCAGCAGCTCCTTGACCTACAATGAGCAGTTCTTC
TRBV4-1	TRBJ1-2	.	15	many	CASSHLRDPSYGYTF	TGCGCCAGCAGCCACCTCCGGGATCCGAGCTATGGCTACACCTTC
TRBV6-6	TRBJ2-1	.	13	few	CASSYQLQGGLFF	TGTGCCAGCAGTTATCAATTACAGGGAGGTCTGTTCTTC
TRBV9	TRBJ1-2	TRBD1	17	few	CASSAGAGTGANYGYTF	TGTGCCAGCAGCGCAGGAGCCGGGACAGGTGCCAACTATGGCTACACCTTC
TRBV6-1	TRBJ1-5	.	16	.	CASGPGSAVVGQPQHF	TGTGCCAGCGGACCAGGGTCCGCCGTGGTAGGTCAGCCCCAGCATTTT
TRBV5-1	TRBJ2-7	TRBD1	14	many	CASSNVQGVGEQYF	TGCGCCAGCAGCAACGTACAGGGGGTTGGCGAGCAGTACTTC
TRBV6-4	TRBJ2-1	TRBD2	15	.	CATSLTSGDYNEQFF	TGTGCCACCTCATTGACTAGCGGGGACTACAATGAGCAGTTCTTC
TRBV20-1	TRBJ2-5	.	14	many	CSARVGSAEETQYF	TGCAGTGCTAGAGTCGGGTCGGCGGAAGAGACCCAGTACTTC
TRBV7-6	TRBJ1-4	.	14	.	CASSPIREEEKLFF	TGTGCCAGCAGCCCCATTAGGGAGGAGGAAAAACTGTTTTTT
TRBV18	TRBJ2-2	TRBD1	15	.	CASSTTGGNTGELFF	TGTGCCAGCTCAACCACAGGGGGCAACACCGGGGAGCTGTTTTTT
TRBV5-6	TRBJ1-3	TRBD1	14	few	CASTDDRAANTIYF	TGTGCCAGCACCGATGACAGGGCGGCAAACACCATATATTTT
TRBV4-2	TRBJ2-3	TRBD2	15	many	CASRSSGRSTDTQYF	TGTGCCAGCAGGTCTAGCGGGAGAAGCACAGATACGCAGTATTTT
TRBV18	TRBJ1-4	.	17	many	CASSPPAGGERNEKLFF	TGTGCCAGCTCACCACCGGCCGGGGGCGAGCGGAATGAAAAACTGTTTTTT
TRBV20-1	TRBJ2-7	.	16	.	CSARDHGGKSSYEQYF	TGCAGTGCTAGAGATCATGGGGGGAAAAGCTCCTACGAGCAGTACTTC